Shown below are 9 T cell receptor beta chains from a single sample sequenced in a study of blood T cells in healthy people across ages. A second 7 to 11 cycle PCR used barcoded and J-beta primers. Each CDR3 protein gets one entry after TCRdb re-called the 5' RACE reads with MiXCR. The data contain approximately 810,000 distinct CDR3 sequences, 29% of them singletons. Sequencing was done on a sample of blood. The receptors were sampled from a woman of 80 years or more in good health.

The V call is TRBV7-6, the J call TRBJ1-4, with 9 bases matching TRBD1. CDR3 length: 14 residues. After removal of 2 bases from V and 10 bases from J, the junction contained 5 bases not matched to a gene. In germline, CDR1 is SGHVS, CDR2 FNYEAQ. The CDR3, as DNA: TGTGCCAGCAGCTTACCGACAGGGGGAGGAAAACTGTTTTTT. This encodes CASSLPTGGGKLFF.

V usage is TRBV21-1 and J usage is TRBJ2-5. TRBV21-1 is annotated as a pseudogene. The CDR3 has 9 amino acids. The CDR3 nucleotides are TGTGCCAGCATAAGGACCCAGTACTTC. Amino acid sequence: CASIRTQYF.

As regards this clonotype: The junction does not match germline at one end; this may be a read error. V and J are TRBV14 and TRBJ2-1, with D hard to call. Germline V gene lookup returns CDR1 SGHDN and CDR2 FVKESK. The CDR3 has 16 residues. DNA of the CDR3: TGTGCCAGCAGCCCTGGGGTGGCAGACAACTACAGTGAGCAGTTCTTC. Its protein product is CASSPGVADNYSEQFF.

This chain joins TRBV7-2 and TRBJ1-6; TRBD1 might be the D (6 bases). Trimming left V 0 bases short and J 4 bases short, with 10 bases between. Germline V gene sequence: CDR1 SGHTA, CDR2 FQGNSA. The CDR3 is 16 amino acids. CDR3 protein: CASSLAGHEYNSPLHF. The CDR3 bases are TGTGCCAGCAGCTTAGCGGGACATGAGTATAATTCACCCCTCCACTTT.

This clonotype was seen ten or more times. The J gene is TRBJ2-5, the V gene TRBV7-2, with D maybe TRBD2 (6 bases). CDR1 and CDR2 from the germline V gene are SGHTA and FQGNSA. V was clipped by 1 base and J by 11 bases, with 20 bases between them. The CDR3 consists of 15 residues. CDR3 coding DNA: TGTGCCAGCAGCTTAGAGGCGGGAAGAATGGAGGGGCAGTACTTC. This gives the protein CASSLEAGRMEGQYF.

This clonotype was counted at least ten times. This rearrangement joins TRBV20-1 to TRBJ1-1, with TRBD1 matching over 8 bases. J gave up 5 bases and V 5 bases, and 10 bases lay outside the gene matches. The CDR3 loop spans 14 amino acids. Germline CDR1 reads DFQATT; CDR2 reads SNEGSKA (reference sequence). CDR3 region: CSAAKRTGLTEAFF. In DNA, the CDR3 is TGCAGTGCTGCAAAGAGGACAGGGCTTACTGAAGCTTTCTTT.

This clonotype was detected many times. The J gene is TRBJ2-3, the V gene TRBV7-2; D is perhaps TRBD1 (6 bases). Germline V gene data show CDR1 as SGHTA and CDR2 as FQGNSA. This CDR3 comprises 14 residues. V lost 6 bases and J lost 4, with 14 bases in between. This CDR3 is CASRSSRGADTQYF. The CDR3 DNA is TGTGCCAGCAGGTCCAGCAGGGGAGCAGATACGCAGTATTTT.

This clonotype has at least ten counts. This chain connects TRBV7-2 to TRBJ2-7, with 10 bases lining up with TRBD2. This CDR3 has 15 residues. In germline, CDR1 is SGHTA, CDR2 FQGNSA. V shed 1 base, J shed 6 bases, and the junction held 6 bases outside the gene matches. The CDR3 here is CASSLGSGGAREQYF. The CDR3 DNA is TGTGCCAGCAGCTTAGGGAGCGGGGGGGCACGCGAGCAGTACTTC.

On this clonotype itself: This could be a read error, since a much larger clone is one nucleotide away. The genes are TRBV12-3 or TRBV12-4 and TRBJ1-2, with D unresolved. This CDR3 is 12 amino acids long. The DNA for the CDR3 is TGTGCCAACAGTTTAAGGAACTATGGCTACACCTTC. Translation gives CANSLRNYGYTF.